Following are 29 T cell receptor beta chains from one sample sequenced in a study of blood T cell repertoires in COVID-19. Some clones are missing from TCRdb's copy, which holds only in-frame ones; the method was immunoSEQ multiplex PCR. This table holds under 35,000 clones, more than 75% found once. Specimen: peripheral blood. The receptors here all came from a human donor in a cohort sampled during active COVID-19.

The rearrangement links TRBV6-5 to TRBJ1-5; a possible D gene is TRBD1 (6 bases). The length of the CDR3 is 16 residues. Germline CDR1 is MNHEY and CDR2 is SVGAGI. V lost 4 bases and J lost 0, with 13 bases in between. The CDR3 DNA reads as TGTGCCAGCAGTTCCCCAGGGGACCCTAGCAATCAGCCCCAGCATTTT. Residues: CASSSPGDPSNQPQHF.

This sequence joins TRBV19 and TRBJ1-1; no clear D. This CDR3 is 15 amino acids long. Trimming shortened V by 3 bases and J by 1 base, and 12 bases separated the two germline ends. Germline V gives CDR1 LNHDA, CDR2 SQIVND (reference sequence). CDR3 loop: CASSIVGLTNTEAFF. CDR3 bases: TGTGCCAGTAGTATTGTAGGACTTACGAACACTGAAGCTTTCTTT.

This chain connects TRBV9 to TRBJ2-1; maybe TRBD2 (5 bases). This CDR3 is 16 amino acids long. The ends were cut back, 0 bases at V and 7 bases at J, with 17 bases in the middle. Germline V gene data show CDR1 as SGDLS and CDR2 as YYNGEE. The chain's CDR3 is CASSVDGVAVANEQFF. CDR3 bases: TGTGCCAGCAGCGTAGATGGGGTAGCTGTAGCGAATGAGCAGTTCTTC.

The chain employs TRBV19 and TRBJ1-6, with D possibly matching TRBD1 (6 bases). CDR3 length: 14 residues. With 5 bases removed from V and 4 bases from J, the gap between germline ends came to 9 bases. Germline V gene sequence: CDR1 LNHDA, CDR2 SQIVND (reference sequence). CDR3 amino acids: CASSRGHYNSPLHF. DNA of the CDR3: TGTGCCAGTAGTCGGGGACATTATAATTCACCCCTCCACTTT.

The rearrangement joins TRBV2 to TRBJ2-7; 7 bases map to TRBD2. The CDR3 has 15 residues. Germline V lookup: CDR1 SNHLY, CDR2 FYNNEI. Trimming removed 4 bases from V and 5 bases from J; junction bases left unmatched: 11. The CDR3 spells CASSGSGAGSHEQYF. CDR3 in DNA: TGTGCCAGCAGTGGGAGCGGAGCGGGGAGCCACGAGCAGTACTTC. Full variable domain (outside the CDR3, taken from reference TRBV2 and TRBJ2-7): EPEVTQTPSHQVTQMGQEVILRCVPISNHLYFYWYRQILGQKVEFLVSFYNNEISEKSEIFDDQFSVERPDGSNFTLKIRSTKLEDSAMYFCASSGSGAGSHEQYFGPGTRLTVT.

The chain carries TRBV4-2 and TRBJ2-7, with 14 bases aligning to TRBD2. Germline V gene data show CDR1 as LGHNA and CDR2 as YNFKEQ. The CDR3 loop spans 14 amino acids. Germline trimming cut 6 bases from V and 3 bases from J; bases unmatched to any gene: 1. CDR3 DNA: TGTGCCAGCAGGGGACTAGCGGGGGACTACGAGCAGTACTTC. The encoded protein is CASRGLAGDYEQYF.

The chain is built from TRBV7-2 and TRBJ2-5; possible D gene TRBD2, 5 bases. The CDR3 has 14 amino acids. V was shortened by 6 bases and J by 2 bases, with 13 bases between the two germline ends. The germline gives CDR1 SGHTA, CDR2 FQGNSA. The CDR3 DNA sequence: TGTGCCAGCAGACTCCCGGGGATACAAGAGACCCAGTACTTC. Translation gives CASRLPGIQETQYF.

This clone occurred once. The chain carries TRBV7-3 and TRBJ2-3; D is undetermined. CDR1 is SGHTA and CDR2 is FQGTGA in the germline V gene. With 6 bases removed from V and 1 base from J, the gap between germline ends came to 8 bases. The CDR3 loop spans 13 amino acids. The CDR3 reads CASRGAGTDTQYF. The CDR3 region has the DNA TGTGCCAGCAGGGGCGCTGGCACAGATACGCAGTATTTT.

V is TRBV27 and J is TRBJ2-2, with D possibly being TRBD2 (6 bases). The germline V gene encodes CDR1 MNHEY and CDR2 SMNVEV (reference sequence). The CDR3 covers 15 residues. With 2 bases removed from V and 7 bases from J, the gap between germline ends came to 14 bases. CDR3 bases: TGTGCCAGCAGTTTAGGGCGGGGCCGAATCGGGGAGCTGTTTTTT. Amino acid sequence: CASSLGRGRIGELFF.

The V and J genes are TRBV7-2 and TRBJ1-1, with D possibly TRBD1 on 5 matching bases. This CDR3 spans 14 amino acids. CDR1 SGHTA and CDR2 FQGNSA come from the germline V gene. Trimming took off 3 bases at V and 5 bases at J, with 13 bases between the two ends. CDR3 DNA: TGTGCCAGCAGCTTGTCAGGGTTCGGGACTGAAGCTTTCTTT. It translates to CASSLSGFGTEAFF.

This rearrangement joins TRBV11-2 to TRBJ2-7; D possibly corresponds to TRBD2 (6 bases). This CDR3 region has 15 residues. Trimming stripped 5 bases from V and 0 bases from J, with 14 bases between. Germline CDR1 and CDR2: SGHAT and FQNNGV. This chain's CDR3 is CASSNLRGNSYEQYF. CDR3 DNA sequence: TGTGCCAGCAGCAATCTGCGGGGTAACTCCTACGAGCAGTACTTC.

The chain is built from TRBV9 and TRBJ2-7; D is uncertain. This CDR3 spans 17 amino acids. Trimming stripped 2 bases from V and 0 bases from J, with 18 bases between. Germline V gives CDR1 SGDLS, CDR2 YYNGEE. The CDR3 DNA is TGTGCCAGCAGCGTCCACGAGTTGTCCGTTAACTCCTACGAGCAGTACTTC. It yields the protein CASSVHELSVNSYEQYF.

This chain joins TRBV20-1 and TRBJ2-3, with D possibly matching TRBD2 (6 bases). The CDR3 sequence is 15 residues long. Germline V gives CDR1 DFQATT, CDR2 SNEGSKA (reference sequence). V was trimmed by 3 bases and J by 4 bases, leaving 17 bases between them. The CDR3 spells CSASMPSDLSDTQYF. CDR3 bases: TGCAGTGCTAGTATGCCTAGCGATTTGTCAGATACGCAGTATTTT.

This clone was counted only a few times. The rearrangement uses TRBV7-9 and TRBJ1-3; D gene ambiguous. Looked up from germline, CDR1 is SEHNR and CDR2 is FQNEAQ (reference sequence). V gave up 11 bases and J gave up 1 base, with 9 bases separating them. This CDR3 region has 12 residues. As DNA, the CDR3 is TGTGCCTCAGGAAGTTCTGGAAACACCATATATTTT. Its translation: CASGSSGNTIYF.

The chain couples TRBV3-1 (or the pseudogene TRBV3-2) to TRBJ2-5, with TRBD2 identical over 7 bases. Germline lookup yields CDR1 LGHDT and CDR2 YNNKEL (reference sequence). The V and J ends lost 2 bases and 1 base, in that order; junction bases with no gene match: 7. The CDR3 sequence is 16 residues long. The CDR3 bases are TGTGCCAGCAGCCAATCGACTAGCCAAATCCAAGAGACCCAGTACTTC. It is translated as CASSQSTSQIQETQYF.

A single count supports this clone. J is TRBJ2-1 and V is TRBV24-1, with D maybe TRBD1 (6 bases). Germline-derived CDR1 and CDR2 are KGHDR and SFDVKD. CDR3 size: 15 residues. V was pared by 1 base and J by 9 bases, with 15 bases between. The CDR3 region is CATSDFAGDEVEQFF. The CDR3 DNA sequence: TGTGCCACCAGTGATTTTGCAGGGGACGAGGTTGAGCAGTTCTTC.

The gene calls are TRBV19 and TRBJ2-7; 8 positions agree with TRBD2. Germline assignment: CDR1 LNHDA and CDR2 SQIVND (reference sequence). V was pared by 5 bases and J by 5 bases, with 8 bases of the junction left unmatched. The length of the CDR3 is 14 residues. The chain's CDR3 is CASSGRTSRHEQYF. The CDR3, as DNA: TGTGCCAGTAGTGGGAGGACTAGCCGGCACGAGCAGTACTTC.

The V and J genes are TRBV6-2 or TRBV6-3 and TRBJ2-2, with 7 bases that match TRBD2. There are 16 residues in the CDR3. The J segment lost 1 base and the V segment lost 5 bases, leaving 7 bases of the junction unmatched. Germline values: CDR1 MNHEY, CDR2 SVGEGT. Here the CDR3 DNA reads TGTGCCAGCAGTCGAGCGGGGAACCTGAACACCGGGGAGCTGTTTTTT. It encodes CASSRAGNLNTGELFF.

CDR3 nucleotides: TGTGCCAGTAGTAAGGACAGGGCATCTGGGGCCAACGTCCTGACTTTC. Its protein product is CASSKDRASGANVLTF. The chain is built from TRBV19 and TRBJ2-6; TRBD1 matches 8 bases. V gave up 4 bases and J gave up 1 base; unmatched junction bases: 3. CDR3 size: 16 residues. Germline CDR1 LNHDA, CDR2 SQIVND (reference sequence). The full variable domain, rest sourced from reference TRBV19 and TRBJ2-6, is DGGITQSPKYLFRKEGQNVTLSCEQNLNHDAMYWYRQDPGQGLRLIYYSQIVNDFQKGDIAEGYSVSREKKESFPLTVTSAQKNPTAFYLCASSKDRASGANVLTFGAGSRLTVL.

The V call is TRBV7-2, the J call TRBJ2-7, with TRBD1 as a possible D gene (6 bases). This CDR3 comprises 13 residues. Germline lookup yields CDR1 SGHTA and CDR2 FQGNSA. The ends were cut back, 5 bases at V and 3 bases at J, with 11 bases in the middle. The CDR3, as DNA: TGTGCCAGCAGCAACGGACAGCTCTACGAGCAGTACTTC. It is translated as CASSNGQLYEQYF.

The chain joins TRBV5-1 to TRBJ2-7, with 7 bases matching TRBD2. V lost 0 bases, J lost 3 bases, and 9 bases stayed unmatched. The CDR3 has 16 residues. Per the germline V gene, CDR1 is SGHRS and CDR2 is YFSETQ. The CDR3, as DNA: TGCGCCAGCAGCTTGGTTTTCGGACTAGTAGTCTACGAGCAGTACTTC. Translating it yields CASSLVFGLVVYEQYF.

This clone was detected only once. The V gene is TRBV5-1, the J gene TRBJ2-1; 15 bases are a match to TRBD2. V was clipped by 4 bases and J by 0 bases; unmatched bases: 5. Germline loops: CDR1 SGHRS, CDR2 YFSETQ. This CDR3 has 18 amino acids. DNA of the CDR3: TGCGCCAGCAGCCCGGGACTAGCGGGGGGTCGCTCCTACAATGAGCAGTTCTTC. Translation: CASSPGLAGGRSYNEQFF.

The DNA for the CDR3 is TGTGCCAGCAGCCCCTTCCAAGGCGGGGACCACCGGGATGAGCAGTTCTTC. Translated: CASSPFQGGDHRDEQFF. This chain links TRBV7-8 with TRBJ2-1; D perhaps matches TRBD2 (6 bases). The germline V gene encodes CDR1 SGHVS and CDR2 FQNEAQ. The CDR3 is 17 residues long. V was pared by 5 bases and J by 8 bases, with 25 bases between.

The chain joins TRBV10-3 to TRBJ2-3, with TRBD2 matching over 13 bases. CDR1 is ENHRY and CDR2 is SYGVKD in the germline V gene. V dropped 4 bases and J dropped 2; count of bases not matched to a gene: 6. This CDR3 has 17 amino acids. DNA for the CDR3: TGTGCCATCAGTGCACTAGCGGGGGGGGGCCCCACAGATACGCAGTATTTT. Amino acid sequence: CAISALAGGGPTDTQYF.

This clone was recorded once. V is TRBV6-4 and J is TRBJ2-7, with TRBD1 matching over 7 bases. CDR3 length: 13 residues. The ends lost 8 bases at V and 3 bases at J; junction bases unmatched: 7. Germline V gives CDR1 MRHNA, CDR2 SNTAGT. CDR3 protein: CASPPGQIYEQYF. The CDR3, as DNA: TGTGCCAGCCCCCCGGGACAGATCTACGAGCAGTACTTC.

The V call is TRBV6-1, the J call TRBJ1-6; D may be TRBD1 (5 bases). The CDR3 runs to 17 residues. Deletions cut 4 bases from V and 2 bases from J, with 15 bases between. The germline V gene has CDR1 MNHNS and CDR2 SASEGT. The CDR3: CASSGDRPKPYNSPLHF. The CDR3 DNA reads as TGTGCCAGCAGTGGCGACAGACCGAAGCCCTATAATTCACCCCTCCACTTT.

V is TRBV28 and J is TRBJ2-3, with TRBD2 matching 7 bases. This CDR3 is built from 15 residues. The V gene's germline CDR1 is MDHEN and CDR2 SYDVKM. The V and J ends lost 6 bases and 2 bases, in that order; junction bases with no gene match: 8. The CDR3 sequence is CASREAGRDTDTQYF. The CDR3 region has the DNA TGTGCCAGCAGAGAAGCGGGGAGGGACACAGATACGCAGTATTTT. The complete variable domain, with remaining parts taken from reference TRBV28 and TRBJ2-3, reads DVKVTQSSRYLVKRTGEKVFLECVQDMDHENMFWYRQDPGLGLRLIYFSYDVKMKEKGDIPEGYSVSREKKERFSLILESASTNQTSMYLCASREAGRDTDTQYFGPGTRLTVL.

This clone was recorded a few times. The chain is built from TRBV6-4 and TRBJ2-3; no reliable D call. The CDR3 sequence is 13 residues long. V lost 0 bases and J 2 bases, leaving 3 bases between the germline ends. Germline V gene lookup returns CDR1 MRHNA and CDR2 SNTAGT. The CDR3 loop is CASSDSATDTQYF. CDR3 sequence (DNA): TGTGCCAGCAGTGACTCGGCCACAGATACGCAGTATTTT.

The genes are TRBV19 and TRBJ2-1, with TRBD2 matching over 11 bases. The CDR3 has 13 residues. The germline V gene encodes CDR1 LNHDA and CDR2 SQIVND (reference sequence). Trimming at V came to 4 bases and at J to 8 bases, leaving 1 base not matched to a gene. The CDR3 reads CASSKTSGDEQFF. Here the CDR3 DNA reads TGTGCCAGTAGTAAGACTAGCGGGGATGAGCAGTTCTTC.